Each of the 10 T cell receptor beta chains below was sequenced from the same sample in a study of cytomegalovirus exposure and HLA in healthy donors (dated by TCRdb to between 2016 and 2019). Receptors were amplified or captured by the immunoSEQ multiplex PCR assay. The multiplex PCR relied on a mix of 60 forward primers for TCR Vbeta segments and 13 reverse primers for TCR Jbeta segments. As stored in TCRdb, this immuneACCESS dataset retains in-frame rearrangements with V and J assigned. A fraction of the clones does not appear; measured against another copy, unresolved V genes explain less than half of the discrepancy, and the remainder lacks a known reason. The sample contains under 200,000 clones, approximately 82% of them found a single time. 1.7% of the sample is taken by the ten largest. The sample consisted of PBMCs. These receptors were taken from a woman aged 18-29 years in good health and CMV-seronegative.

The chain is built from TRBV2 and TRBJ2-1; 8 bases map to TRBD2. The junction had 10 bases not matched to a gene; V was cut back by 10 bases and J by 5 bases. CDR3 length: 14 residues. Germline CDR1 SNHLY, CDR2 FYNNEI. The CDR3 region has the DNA TGTGCCACCAGGATGGGTAGCGGGAACAATGAGCAGTTCTTC. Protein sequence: CATRMGSGNNEQFF.

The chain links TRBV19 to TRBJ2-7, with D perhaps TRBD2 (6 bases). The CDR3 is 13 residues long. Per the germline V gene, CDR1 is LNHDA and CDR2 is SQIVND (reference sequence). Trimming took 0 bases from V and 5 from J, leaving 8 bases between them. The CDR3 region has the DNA TGTGCCAGTAGTATAGAGGGCGGGGACGAGCAGTACTTC. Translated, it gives CASSIEGGDEQYF.

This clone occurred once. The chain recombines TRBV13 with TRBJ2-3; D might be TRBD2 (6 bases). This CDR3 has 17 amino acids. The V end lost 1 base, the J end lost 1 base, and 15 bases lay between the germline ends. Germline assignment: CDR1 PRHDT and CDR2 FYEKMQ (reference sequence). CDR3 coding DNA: TGTGCCAGCAGCTTAGAGGGAGGTTTTAGAGGCACAGATACGCAGTATTTT. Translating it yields CASSLEGGFRGTDTQYF.

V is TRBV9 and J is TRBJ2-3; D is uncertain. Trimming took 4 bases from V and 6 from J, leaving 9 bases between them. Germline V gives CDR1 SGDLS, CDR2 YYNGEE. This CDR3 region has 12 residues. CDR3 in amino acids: CASSPSSDTQYF. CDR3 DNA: TGTGCCAGCAGCCCGAGTAGTGATACGCAGTATTTT. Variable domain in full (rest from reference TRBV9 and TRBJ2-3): DSGVTQTPKHLITATGQRVTLRCSPRSGDLSVYWYQQSLDQGLQFLIQYYNGEERAKGNILERFSAQQFPDLHSELNLSSLELGDSALYFCASSPSSDTQYFGPGTRLTVL.

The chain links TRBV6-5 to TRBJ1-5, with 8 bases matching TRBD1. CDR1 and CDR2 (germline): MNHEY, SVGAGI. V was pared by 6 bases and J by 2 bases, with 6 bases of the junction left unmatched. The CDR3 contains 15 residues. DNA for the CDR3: TGTGCCAGCAGGGAGGACAGGGCAGGCAATCAGCCCCAGCATTTT. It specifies CASREDRAGNQPQHF.

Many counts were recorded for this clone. The CDR3 nucleotides read TGTGCCAGCAGCTTCAAAGGGGCGTCGAGTGATACGCAGTATTTT. This encodes CASSFKGASSDTQYF. The rearrangement links TRBV7-9 to TRBJ2-3; a weak D match, TRBD1 (5 bases). Per germline, CDR1 SEHNR and CDR2 FQNEAQ (reference sequence). Trimming pared 3 bases from V and 6 bases from J, leaving 16 bases between. This CDR3 is built from 15 residues.

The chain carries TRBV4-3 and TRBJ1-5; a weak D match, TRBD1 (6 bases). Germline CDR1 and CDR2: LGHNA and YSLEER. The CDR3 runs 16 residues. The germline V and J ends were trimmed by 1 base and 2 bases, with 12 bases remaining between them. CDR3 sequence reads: CASSQGRGARNQPQHF. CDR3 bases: TGCGCCAGCAGCCAAGGGCGGGGGGCTCGCAATCAGCCCCAGCATTTT.

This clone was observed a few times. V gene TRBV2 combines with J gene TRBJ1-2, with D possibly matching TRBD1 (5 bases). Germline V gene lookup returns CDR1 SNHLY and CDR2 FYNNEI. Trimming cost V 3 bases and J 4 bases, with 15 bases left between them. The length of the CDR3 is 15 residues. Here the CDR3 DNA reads TGTGCCAGCAGTGAGGGACTGTTAACCGCCTATGGCTACACCTTC. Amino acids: CASSEGLLTAYGYTF.

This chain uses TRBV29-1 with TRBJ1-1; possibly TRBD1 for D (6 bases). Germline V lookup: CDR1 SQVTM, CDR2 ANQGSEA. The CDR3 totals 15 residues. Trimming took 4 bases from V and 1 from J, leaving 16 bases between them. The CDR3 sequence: CSVAGDLVANTEAFF. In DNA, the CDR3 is TGCAGCGTTGCAGGGGATCTCGTCGCGAACACTGAAGCTTTCTTT.

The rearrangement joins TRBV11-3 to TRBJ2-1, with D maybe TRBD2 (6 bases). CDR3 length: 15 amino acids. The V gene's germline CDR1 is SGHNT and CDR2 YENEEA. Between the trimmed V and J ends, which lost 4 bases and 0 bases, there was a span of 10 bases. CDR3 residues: CASSWTTRSYNEQFF. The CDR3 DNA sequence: TGTGCCAGCAGCTGGACTACCCGCTCCTACAATGAGCAGTTCTTC.